The clone carrying this TCR beta chain has only a few counts. What it binds is not known. Indicated treatment: oral pan-JAK inhibitor, 5-10 mg twice daily. cDNA prepared by RNA extraction and subsequent reverse transcription served as the template for sequencing. TCRdb's copy holds only in-frame clones and misses some; the assay was immunoSEQ multiplex PCR. The table lists some 220,000 clones, more than 45% of them singletons. V shed 4 bases and J shed 7 bases, with 8 bases lying between them. Germline lookup yields CDR1 LGHNA and CDR2 YSLEER. The CDR3 runs 13 residues. The source of the sample is a study of CD8+ T cells in alopecia areata. Study-wide background: For treated patients, severity scores reflected the percentage of scalp area affected. Regarding the study as a whole: Many expanded lesional clones stayed in scalp and blood while on tofacitinib. Tofacitinib significantly decreased scalp clonality and expanded CD8+ clones among top 100.

The sequence was obtained from a human donor with alopecia areata. Sequencing used CD4+ T cells sorted from blood, obtained at week 4, from a patient treated with tofacitinib. The chain uses TRBV4-3 and TRBJ1-6; possibly TRBD1 for D (5 bases). CDR3 protein: CASSRDRNSPLHF. The CDR3 coding sequence is TGCGCCAGCAGCCGCGACAGAAATTCACCCCTCCACTTT.